The rows below give T cell receptor beta chains drawn from one sample of a study of blood T cell repertoires in COVID-19. Clones were read by immunoSEQ multiplex PCR, and TCRdb kept only the in-frame ones, dropping some. Of 150,000 to 200,000 clones listed, roughly nine tenths are singletons. Specimen: peripheral blood. Source of these receptors: a woman between 65 and 79 years old with acute or convalescent COVID-19. The CDR3 runs from the conserved cysteine through the conserved F or W.

V: TRBV14; length: 16; CDR3: CASSQAIFGTLDTQYF
V: TRBV24-1; length: 11; CDR3: CATSEADEQFF
V: TRBV5-5; length: 12; CDR3: CASSARQDTQYF
V: TRBV5-1; length: 19; CDR3: CASSRPIKSTGQPNTEAFF
V: TRBV7-7; length: 18; CDR3: CASSAGDKAEYPRGEQYF
V: TRBV5-1; length: 14; CDR3: CASSAKGQDTEAFF
V: TRBV4-2; length: 18; CDR3: CASSLSRSSGLSTDTQYF
V: TRBV6-5; length: 16; CDR3: CASSSGGAGRTAEAFF
V: TRBV3-1/TRBV3-2; length: 13; CDR3: CASRRGGTGELFF
V: TRBV7-2; length: 15; CDR3: CASSPRQGRNTEAFF
V: TRBV19; length: 14; CDR3: CASSIVSSNQPQHF
V: TRBV18; length: 16; CDR3: CASSPDRALNTGELFF
V: TRBV4-2; length: 19; CDR3: CASSLRGSLRGTGDQPQHF
V: TRBV7-2; length: 12; CDR3: CASTRLGLGRFF
V: TRBV23-1; length: 14; CDR3: CASSQWGRSTEAFF
V: TRBV7-2; length: 15; CDR3: CASSFFGTGVQPQHF
V: TRBV9; length: 14; CDR3: CASSRTGFTDTQYF
V: TRBV7-2; length: 16; CDR3: CASSITGTNHQETQYF
V: TRBV28; length: 15; CDR3: CASSNLAGQLYGYTF
V: TRBV20-1; length: 11; CDR3: CSVRTGVKAFF
V: TRBV3-1/TRBV3-2; length: 17; CDR3: CASSITSGGATTDTQYF
V: TRBV12-3/TRBV12-4; length: 11; CDR3: CASSRVGTIYF
V: TRBV19; length: 16; CDR3: CASRTQGAPSNQPQHF
V: TRBV3-1/TRBV3-2; length: 15; CDR3: CASSQEGHPGLRQFF
V: TRBV5-4; length: 15; CDR3: CASSLVGDRGNEQFF
V: TRBV12-3/TRBV12-4; length: 13; CDR3: CASKQRAPGELFF
V: TRBV7-9; length: 14; CDR3: CASNAGQGIHEQYF
V: TRBV9; length: 12; CDR3: CASSPLGNTIYF
V: TRBV19; length: 18; CDR3: CASSIKAGALTSSYEQYF
V: TRBV7-8; length: 13; CDR3: CASSLALEGTQYF
V: TRBV6-5; length: 15; CDR3: CASSLTQGTPYEQYF
V: TRBV6-5; length: 15; CDR3: CASIPGGTGANVLTF
V: TRBV29-1; length: 16; CDR3: CSVATFRGRSGNTIYF
V: TRBV5-4; length: 15; CDR3: CASSLGGGSYNEQFF
V: TRBV3-1/TRBV3-2; length: 15; CDR3: CASRSGITYNSPLHF
V: TRBV5-4; length: 17; CDR3: CASSFPGTGGSGTEAFF
V: TRBV19; length: 18; CDR3: CASSIFGTSGSFQETQYF
V: TRBV14; length: 15; CDR3: CASSLDRVTNTEAFF
V: TRBV7-9; length: 15; CDR3: CASSFLGQGRETQYF
V: TRBV5-1; length: 17; CDR3: CASSFVAGGPGTGELFF
V: TRBV7-2; length: 15; CDR3: CASSSNLRGSGELFF
V: TRBV10-2; length: 15; CDR3: CASSQLGGGSTEAFF
V: TRBV7-9; length: 12; CDR3: CASSLLRSPLHF
V: TRBV3-1/TRBV3-2; length: 15; CDR3: CASSQAGGPPDTQYF
V: TRBV5-6; length: 13; CDR3: CASSPIGTGKAFF
V: TRBV2; length: 13; CDR3: CASSEAGTGPQHF
V: TRBV11-2; length: 16; CDR3: CASSLDWLGTSYEQYF
V: TRBV15; length: 17; CDR3: CATSRNLGTARNTEAFF
V: TRBV7-2; length: 16; CDR3: CASSLEGSDVSYEQYF
V: TRBV5-6; length: 14; CDR3: CASSLFGQVYGYTF
V: TRBV27; length: 14; CDR3: CASSLSVENSPLHF
V: TRBV29-1; length: 12; CDR3: CSAGQPNTEAFF
V: TRBV12-3/TRBV12-4; length: 12; CDR3: CASSPSPPAQYF
V: TRBV5-1; length: 15; CDR3: CASSLAGQGNTEAFF
V: TRBV5-1; length: 17; CDR3: CASSLGSSGRDTGELFF